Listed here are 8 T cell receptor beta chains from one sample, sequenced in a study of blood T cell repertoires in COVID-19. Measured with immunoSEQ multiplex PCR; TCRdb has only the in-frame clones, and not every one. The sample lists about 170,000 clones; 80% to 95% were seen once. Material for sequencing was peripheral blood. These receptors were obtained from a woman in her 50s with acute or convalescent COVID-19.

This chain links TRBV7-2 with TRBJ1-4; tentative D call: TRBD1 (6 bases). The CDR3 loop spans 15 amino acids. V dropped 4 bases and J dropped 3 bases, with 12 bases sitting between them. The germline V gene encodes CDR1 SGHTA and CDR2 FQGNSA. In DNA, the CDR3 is TGTGCCAGCAGCTCTCAACAGGGTCCTAATGAAAAACTGTTTTTT. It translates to CASSSQQGPNEKLFF.

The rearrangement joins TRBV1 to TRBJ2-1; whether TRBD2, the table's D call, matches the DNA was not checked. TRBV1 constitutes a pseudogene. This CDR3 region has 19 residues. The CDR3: CTSTHIEVISAGSYNEQFF. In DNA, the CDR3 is TGCACCTCCACCCATATTGAGGTTATATCGGCGGGATCCTACAATGAGCAGTTCTTC.

The CDR3, as DNA: TGTGCCAGCAGCCCGGACAGATTTAATGAAAAACTGTTTTTT. Its protein is CASSPDRFNEKLFF. The rearrangement uses TRBV11-2 and TRBJ1-4; maybe TRBD1 (6 bases). The CDR3 is 14 amino acids. The ends were cut back, 5 bases at V and 4 bases at J, with 11 bases in the middle. Germline CDR1 is SGHAT and CDR2 is FQNNGV.

CDR3 region: CASSPSGQGVDTQYF. The CDR3 DNA reads as TGTGCCAGCAGTCCTTCGGGACAGGGAGTAGATACGCAGTATTTT. The chain uses TRBV6-5 and TRBJ2-3, with TRBD1 matching over 9 bases. Germline values: CDR1 MNHEY, CDR2 SVGAGI. The CDR3 is 15 residues long. J lost 5 bases, V lost 5 bases, and 8 bases had no gene match.

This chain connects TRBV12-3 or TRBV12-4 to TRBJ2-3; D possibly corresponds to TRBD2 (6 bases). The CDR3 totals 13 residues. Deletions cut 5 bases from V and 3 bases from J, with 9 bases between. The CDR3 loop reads CASSRDWTDTQYF. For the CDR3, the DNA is TGTGCCAGCAGTCGGGACTGGACAGATACGCAGTATTTT.

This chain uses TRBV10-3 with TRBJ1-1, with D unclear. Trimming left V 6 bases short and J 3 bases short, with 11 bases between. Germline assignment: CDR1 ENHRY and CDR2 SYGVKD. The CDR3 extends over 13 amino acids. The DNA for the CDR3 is TGTGCCATCAGCGGCTTGGGCCACACTGAAGCTTTCTTT. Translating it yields CAISGLGHTEAFF.

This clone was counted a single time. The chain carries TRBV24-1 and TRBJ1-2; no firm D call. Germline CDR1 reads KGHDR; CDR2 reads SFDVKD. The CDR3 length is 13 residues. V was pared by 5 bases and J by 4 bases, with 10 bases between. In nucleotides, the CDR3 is TGTGCCACCAGTGGGATTGGAGGCTATGGCTACACCTTC. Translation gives CATSGIGGYGYTF.

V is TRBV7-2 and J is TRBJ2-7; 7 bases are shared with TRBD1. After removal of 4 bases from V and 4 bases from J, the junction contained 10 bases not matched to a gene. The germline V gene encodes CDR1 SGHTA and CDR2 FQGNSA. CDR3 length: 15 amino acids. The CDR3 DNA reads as TGTGCCAGCAGCTCACACAGGGGAATCCCTTACGAGCAGTACTTC. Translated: CASSSHRGIPYEQYF.